The 9 T cell receptor beta chains listed next were all sequenced from one sample in a study of immune evolution from preneoplasia to lung adenocarcinoma. The assay was immunoSEQ multiplex PCR, and TCRdb's table has in-frame clones only and misses some. Here the sample spans about 3,400 clones, more than 75% being singletons. The specimen was FFPE lung adenocarcinoma in situ tissue. The receptors derive from a person between 70 and 80 years old with lung adenocarcinoma.

This rearrangement joins TRBV5-1 to TRBJ1-1; D is perhaps TRBD1 (6 bases). CDR1 SGHRS and CDR2 YFSETQ come from the germline V gene. This CDR3 is 15 amino acids long. V was shortened by 4 bases and J by 2 bases, with 15 bases between the two germline ends. As DNA, the CDR3 is TGCGCCAGCAGCGTGGCGGGGGGGACAAACACTGAAGCTTTCTTT. Its translation is CASSVAGGTNTEAFF.

This chain uses TRBV11-2 with TRBJ2-7, with 11 bases aligning to TRBD2. This CDR3 has 14 residues. V trimming: 5 bases; J trimming: 4 bases; junction bases outside the gene matches: 4. The germline V gene has CDR1 SGHAT and CDR2 FQNNGV. This chain's CDR3 is CASSPGTSGYEQYF. The CDR3 bases are TGTGCCAGCAGCCCCGGGACTAGCGGTTACGAGCAGTACTTC. The entire variable domain, with the rest obtained from reference TRBV11-2 and TRBJ2-7, is as follows: EAGVAQSPRYKIIEKRQSVAFWCNPISGHATLYWYQQILGQGPKLLIQFQNNGVVDDSQLPKDRFSAERLKGVDSTLKIQPAKLEDSAVYLCASSPGTSGYEQYFGPGTRLTVT.

V gene TRBV11-2 combines with J gene TRBJ1-2; no clear D. V was trimmed by 2 bases and J by 5 bases, leaving 9 bases between them. The CDR3 consists of 13 residues. Germline V CDR1 and CDR2: SGHAT, FQNNGV. DNA of the CDR3: TGTGCCAGCAGCTTATTGAAAGGTTATGGCTACACCTTC. Translated: CASSLLKGYGYTF.

The chain has TRBV5-1 and TRBJ2-7; D unclear. V lost 0 bases to trimming and J lost 1 base, with 8 bases between them. In germline, CDR1 is SGHRS, CDR2 YFSETQ. This CDR3 has 14 amino acids. The CDR3 region has the DNA TGCGCCAGCAGCTTGGTGGAGTTTTCCTACGAGCAGTACTTC. It codes for CASSLVEFSYEQYF.

The chain combines TRBV5-1 with TRBJ2-3; D call uncertain. V was clipped by 1 base and J by 2 bases, with 11 bases between them. Germline V gene sequence: CDR1 SGHRS, CDR2 YFSETQ. CDR3 length: 15 residues. The CDR3: CASSLLGIPTDTQYF. CDR3 in DNA: TGCGCCAGCAGCTTGCTGGGGATTCCCACAGATACGCAGTATTTT.

The chain uses TRBV2 and TRBJ2-5; D gene unclear. Germline V gene lookup returns CDR1 SNHLY and CDR2 FYNNEI. The V and J ends lost 1 base and 5 bases respectively, with 2 bases between them. The CDR3 has 11 amino acids. The CDR3 DNA reads as TGTGCCAGCAGTGAAGTGGAGACCCAGTACTTC. Amino acid sequence: CASSEVETQYF.

The rearrangement uses TRBV28 and TRBJ2-1, with 7 bases that match TRBD1. Germline V gene sequence: CDR1 MDHEN, CDR2 SYDVKM. J lost 8 bases, V lost 5 bases, and 18 bases had no gene match. CDR3 length: 17 amino acids. The CDR3 loop reads CASSMKGARRPGDEQFF. The CDR3 bases are TGTGCCAGCAGTATGAAGGGGGCAAGGCGGCCCGGGGATGAGCAGTTCTTC.

This sequence joins TRBV11-2 and TRBJ2-7, with a tentative D call TRBD1 (6 bases). The CDR3 has 14 residues. Germline assignment: CDR1 SGHAT and CDR2 FQNNGV. Trimming shortened V by 1 base and J by 3 bases, and 10 bases separated the two germline ends. The CDR3 sequence: CASSLVRGIYEQYF. The CDR3 DNA follows: TGTGCCAGCAGCTTAGTTAGGGGGATCTACGAGCAGTACTTC. Combining the CDR3 with reference TRBV11-2 and TRBJ2-7 gives the whole variable domain EAGVAQSPRYKIIEKRQSVAFWCNPISGHATLYWYQQILGQGPKLLIQFQNNGVVDDSQLPKDRFSAERLKGVDSTLKIQPAKLEDSAVYLCASSLVRGIYEQYFGPGTRLTVT.

The rearrangement uses TRBV9 and TRBJ1-1; D is possibly TRBD1 (5 bases). Germline CDR1 reads SGDLS; CDR2 reads YYNGEE. Trimming pared 0 bases from V and 2 bases from J, leaving 8 bases between. The CDR3 spans 14 residues. CDR3 DNA sequence: TGTGCCAGCAGCGTAGGACAGCTTAACACTGAAGCTTTCTTT. Translating gives CASSVGQLNTEAFF. The variable domain in full, with the rest retrieved from reference TRBV9 and TRBJ1-1, is DSGVTQTPKHLITATGQRVTLRCSPRSGDLSVYWYQQSLDQGLQFLIQYYNGEERAKGNILERFSAQQFPDLHSELNLSSLELGDSALYFCASSVGQLNTEAFFGQGTRLTVV.